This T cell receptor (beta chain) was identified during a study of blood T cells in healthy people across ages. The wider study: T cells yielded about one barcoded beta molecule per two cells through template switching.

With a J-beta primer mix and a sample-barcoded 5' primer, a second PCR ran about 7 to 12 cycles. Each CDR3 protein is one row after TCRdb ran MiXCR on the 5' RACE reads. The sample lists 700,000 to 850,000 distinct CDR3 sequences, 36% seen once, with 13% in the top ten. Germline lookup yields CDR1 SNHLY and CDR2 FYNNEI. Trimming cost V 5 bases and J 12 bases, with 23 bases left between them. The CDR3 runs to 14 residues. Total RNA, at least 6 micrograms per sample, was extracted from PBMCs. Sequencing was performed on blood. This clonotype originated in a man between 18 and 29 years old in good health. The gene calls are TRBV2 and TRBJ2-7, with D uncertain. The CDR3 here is CASSPSTTRGAGYF. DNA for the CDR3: TGTGCCAGCAGTCCTAGTACCACAAGAGGCGCTGGGTACTTC.